This T cell receptor beta chain was captured by sequencing in a study of T cell responses to AZD1222 COVID-19 vaccine. Study-level findings and limits: The reported proportion of spike-specific TCRs targeting unmutated variant regions was nearly half. Among the donors, most were white British and more were female, and clonal diversity was possibly underestimated. Only after the peak T cell response were repertoires sampled. Just six people given AZD1222 tested seropositive at baseline.

The method was immunoSEQ multiplex PCR; TCRdb's version includes in-frame clones alone and lacks a portion of them. The sample comprises some 120,000 clones, about 89% of which are singletons, and around 10% rests with the top ten. This CDR3 has 14 amino acids. The trim removed 3 bases at V and 1 base at J, leaving 5 bases unmatched. From germline, CDR1 is SQVTM and CDR2 ANQGSEA. Comments on this clone: Its specificity is not known.

The clonotype originates from an adult in good health. This material consisted of peripheral blood, taken on day 0 of MenACWY control vaccination. The chain couples TRBV29-1 to TRBJ1-1; 7 positions agree with TRBD1. The CDR3 loop is CSVDKSGGNTEAFF. The CDR3 DNA is TGCAGCGTTGATAAGTCAGGGGGGAACACTGAAGCTTTCTTT. Based on the CDR3 plus reference TRBV29-1 and TRBJ1-1, the full variable domain is SAVISQKPSRDICQRGTSLTIQCQVDSQVTMMFWYRQQPGQSLTLIATANQGSEATYESGFVIDKFPISRPNLTFSTLTVSNMSPEDSSIYLCSVDKSGGNTEAFFGQGTRLTVV.